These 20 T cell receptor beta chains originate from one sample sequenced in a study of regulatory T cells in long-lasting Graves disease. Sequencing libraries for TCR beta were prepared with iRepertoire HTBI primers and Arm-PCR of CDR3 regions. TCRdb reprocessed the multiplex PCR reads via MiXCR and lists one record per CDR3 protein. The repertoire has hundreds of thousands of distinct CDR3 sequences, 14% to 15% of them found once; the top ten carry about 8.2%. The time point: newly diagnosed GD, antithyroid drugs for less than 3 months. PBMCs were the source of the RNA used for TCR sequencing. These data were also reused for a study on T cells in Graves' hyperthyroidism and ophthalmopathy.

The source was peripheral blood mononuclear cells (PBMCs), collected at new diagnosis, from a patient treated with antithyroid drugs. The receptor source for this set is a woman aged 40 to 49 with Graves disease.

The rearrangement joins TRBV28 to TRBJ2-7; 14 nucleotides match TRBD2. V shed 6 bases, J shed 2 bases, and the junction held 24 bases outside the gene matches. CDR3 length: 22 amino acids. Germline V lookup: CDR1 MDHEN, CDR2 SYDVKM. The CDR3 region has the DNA TGTGCCAGCAGACAGGACAGGGCCAGCTCACTGTCGACTAGCGGGAGGGCCTACGAGCAGTACTTC. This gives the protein CASRQDRASSLSTSGRAYEQYF. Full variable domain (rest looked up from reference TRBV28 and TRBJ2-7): DVKVTQSSRYLVKRTGEKVFLECVQDMDHENMFWYRQDPGLGLRLIYFSYDVKMKEKGDIPEGYSVSREKKERFSLILESASTNQTSMYLCASRQDRASSLSTSGRAYEQYFGPGTRLTVT.

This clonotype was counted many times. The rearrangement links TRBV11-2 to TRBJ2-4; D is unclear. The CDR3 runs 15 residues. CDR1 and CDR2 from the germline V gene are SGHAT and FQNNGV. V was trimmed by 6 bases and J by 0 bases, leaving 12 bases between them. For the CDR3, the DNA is TGTGCCAGCAGTGCCCACCCGGGAGCCAAAAACATTCAGTACTTC. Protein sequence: CASSAHPGAKNIQYF.

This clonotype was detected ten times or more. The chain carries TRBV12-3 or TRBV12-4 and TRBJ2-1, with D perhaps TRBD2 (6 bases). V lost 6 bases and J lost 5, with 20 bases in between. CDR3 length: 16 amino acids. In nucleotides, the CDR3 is TGTGCCAGCAGCCCGATTCCCGGGACTGGCCACAATGAGCAGTTCTTC. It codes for CASSPIPGTGHNEQFF.

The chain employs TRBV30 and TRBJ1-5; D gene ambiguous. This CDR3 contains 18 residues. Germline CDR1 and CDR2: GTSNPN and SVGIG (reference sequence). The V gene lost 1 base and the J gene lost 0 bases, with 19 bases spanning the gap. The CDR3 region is CAWSAPYLGRDSNQPQHF. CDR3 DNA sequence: TGTGCCTGGAGTGCCCCCTACCTCGGACGGGATAGCAATCAGCCCCAGCATTTT. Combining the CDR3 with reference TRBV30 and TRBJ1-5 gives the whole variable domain SQTIHQWPATLVQPVGSPLSLECTVEGTSNPNLYWYRQAAGRGLQLLFYSVGIGQISSEVPQNLSASRPQDRQFILSSKKLLLSDSGFYLCAWSAPYLGRDSNQPQHFGDGTRLSIL.

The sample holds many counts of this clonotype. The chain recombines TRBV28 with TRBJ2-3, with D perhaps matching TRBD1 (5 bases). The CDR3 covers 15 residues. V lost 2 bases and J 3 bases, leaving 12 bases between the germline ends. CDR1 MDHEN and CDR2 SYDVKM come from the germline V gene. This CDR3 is CASSLETVRTDTQYF. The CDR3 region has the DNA TGTGCCAGCAGTTTAGAGACAGTCCGGACAGATACGCAGTATTTT.

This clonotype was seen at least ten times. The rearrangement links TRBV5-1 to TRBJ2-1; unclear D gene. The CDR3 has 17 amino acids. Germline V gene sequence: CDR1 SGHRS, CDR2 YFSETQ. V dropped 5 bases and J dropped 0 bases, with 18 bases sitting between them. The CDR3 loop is CASRLIWTPSSYNEQFF. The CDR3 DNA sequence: TGCGCCAGCAGGTTGATATGGACCCCAAGCTCCTACAATGAGCAGTTCTTC. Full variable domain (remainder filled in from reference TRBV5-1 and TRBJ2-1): KAGVTQTPRYLIKTRGQQVTLSCSPISGHRSVSWYQQTPGQGLQFLFEYFSETQRNKGNFPGRFSGRQFSNSRSEMNVSTLELGDSALYLCASRLIWTPSSYNEQFFGPGTRLTVL.

The CDR3 is CASSPSIGSGNTIYF. The DNA of the CDR3 is TGTGCCAGCTCACCCTCTATAGGCTCTGGAAACACCATATATTTT. This rearrangement joins TRBV18 to TRBJ1-3; D unresolved. The V end was cut by 3 bases, the J end by 0 bases, with 9 bases between. Per the germline V gene, CDR1 is KGHSH and CDR2 is LQKENI. The CDR3 runs to 15 residues.

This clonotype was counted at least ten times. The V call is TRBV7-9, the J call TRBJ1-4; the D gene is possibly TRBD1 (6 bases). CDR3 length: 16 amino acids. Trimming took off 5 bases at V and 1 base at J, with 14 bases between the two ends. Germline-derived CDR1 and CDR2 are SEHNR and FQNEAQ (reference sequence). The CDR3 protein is CASSLQPQGTNEKLFF. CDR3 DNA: TGTGCCAGCAGCCTCCAACCACAGGGAACTAATGAAAAACTGTTTTTT.

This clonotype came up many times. CDR3 amino acids: CSAMRGSPDTQYF. In DNA, the CDR3 is TGCAGTGCTATGAGGGGTAGCCCAGATACGCAGTATTTT. V is TRBV20-1 and J is TRBJ2-3; D tentatively reads TRBD1 or TRBD2 (5 bases each). Trimming cost V 4 bases and J 4 bases, with 12 bases left between them. Germline CDR1 and CDR2: DFQATT and SNEGSKA (reference sequence). This CDR3 region has 13 residues.

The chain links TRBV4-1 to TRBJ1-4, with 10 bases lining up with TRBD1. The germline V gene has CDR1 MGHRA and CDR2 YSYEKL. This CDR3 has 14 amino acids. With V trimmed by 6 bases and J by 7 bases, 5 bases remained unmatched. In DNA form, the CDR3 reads TGCGCCAGCAGGCGGACAGGGGGGCGTGAAAAACTGTTTTTT. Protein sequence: CASRRTGGREKLFF.

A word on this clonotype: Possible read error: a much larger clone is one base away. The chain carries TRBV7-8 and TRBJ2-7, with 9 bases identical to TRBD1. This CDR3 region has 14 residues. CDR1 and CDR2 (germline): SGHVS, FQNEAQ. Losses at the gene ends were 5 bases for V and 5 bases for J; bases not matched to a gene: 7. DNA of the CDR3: TGTGCCAGCAGCCCCGGACAGGGGCACCACGAGCAGTACTTC. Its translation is CASSPGQGHHEQYF.

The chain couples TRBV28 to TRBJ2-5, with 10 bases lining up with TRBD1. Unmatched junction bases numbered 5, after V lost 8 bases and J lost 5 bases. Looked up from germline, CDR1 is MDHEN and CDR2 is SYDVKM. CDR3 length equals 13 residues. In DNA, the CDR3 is TGTGCCAGCCCCCCGGGACAGGGGGAGACCCAGTACTTC. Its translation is CASPPGQGETQYF.

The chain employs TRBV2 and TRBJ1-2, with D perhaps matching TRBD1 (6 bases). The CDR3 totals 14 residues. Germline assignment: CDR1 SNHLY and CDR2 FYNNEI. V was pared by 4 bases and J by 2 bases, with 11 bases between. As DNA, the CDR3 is TGTGCCAGCAGTGTGGGGGGCTGGAACTATGGCTACACCTTC. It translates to CASSVGGWNYGYTF.

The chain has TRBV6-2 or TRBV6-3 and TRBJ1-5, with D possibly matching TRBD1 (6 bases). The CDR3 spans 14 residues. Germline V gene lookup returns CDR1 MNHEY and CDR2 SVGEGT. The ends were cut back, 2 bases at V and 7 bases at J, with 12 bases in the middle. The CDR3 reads CASSYVGAGQPQHF. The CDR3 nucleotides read TGTGCCAGCAGTTACGTGGGGGCTGGACAGCCCCAGCATTTT.

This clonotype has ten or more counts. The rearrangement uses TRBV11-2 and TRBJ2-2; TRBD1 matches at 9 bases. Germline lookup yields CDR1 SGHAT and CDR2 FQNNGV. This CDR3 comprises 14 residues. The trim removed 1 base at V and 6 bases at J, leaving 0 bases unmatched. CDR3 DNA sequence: TGTGCCAGCAGCTTAGGGACAGGGGCCGGGGAGCTGTTTTTT. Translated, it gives CASSLGTGAGELFF.

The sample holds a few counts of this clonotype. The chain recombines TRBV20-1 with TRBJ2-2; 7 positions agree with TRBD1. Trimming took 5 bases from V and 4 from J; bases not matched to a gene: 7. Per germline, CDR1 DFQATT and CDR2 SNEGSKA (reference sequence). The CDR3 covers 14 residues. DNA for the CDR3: TGCAGTGCTTACCGGGACAGCAGCACCGGGGAGCTGTTTTTT. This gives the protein CSAYRDSSTGELFF.

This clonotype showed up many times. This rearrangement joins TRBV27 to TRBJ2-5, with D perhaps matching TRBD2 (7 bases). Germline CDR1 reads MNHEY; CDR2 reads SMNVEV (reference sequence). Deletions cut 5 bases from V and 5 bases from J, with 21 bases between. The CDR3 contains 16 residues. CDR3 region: CASSPHSSGGGETQYF. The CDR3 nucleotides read TGTGCCAGCAGTCCACACTCTAGCGGAGGGGGGGAGACCCAGTACTTC.

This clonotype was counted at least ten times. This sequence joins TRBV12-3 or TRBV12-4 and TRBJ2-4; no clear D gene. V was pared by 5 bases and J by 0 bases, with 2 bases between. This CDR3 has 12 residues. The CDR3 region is CASSQAKNIQYF. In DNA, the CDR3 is TGTGCCAGCAGTCAAGCCAAAAACATTCAGTACTTC.

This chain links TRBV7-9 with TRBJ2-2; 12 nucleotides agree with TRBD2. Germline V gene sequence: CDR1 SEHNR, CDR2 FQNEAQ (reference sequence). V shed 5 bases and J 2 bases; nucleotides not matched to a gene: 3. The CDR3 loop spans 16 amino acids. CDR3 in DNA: TGTGCCAGCAGCACGGGACTAGCGGGTAACACCGGGGAGCTGTTTTTT. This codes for CASSTGLAGNTGELFF.

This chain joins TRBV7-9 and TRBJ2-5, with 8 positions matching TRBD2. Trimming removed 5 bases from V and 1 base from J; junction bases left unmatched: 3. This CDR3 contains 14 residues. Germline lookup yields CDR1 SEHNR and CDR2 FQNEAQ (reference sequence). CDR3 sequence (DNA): TGTGCCAGCAGCGTTAGCGGGATCCAAGAGACCCAGTACTTC. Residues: CASSVSGIQETQYF.